This T cell receptor (beta chain) is from a study of T cells after yellow fever vaccination. Study results and limitations: A large majority of primary-vaccination clones showed up again after the booster (just under 97% CD4, around 88% CD8).

In its sample, this clonotype was seen many times. Its antigen is unknown. CDR1 and CDR2 (germline): SGHRS, YFSETQ. V lost 0 bases to trimming and J lost 8 bases, with 12 bases between them. The CDR3 spans 13 residues. Universal primer sites and UMIs were introduced during 5'RACE template-switching synthesis of TCR cDNA. TCRdb re-called the 5' RACE reads with MiXCR, one entry per CDR3 protein. The profile shows some 150,000 distinct CDR3 sequences, just over 6.5% of them singletons. The chain links TRBV5-1 to TRBJ2-7, with D unclear. Sequencing used CD4+ T cells sorted from PBMCs, obtained 10 days after the yellow fever booster vaccination. The TCR sequence derives from a man aged 30 to 45 who received the YFV17D yellow fever vaccine. The CDR3 nucleotides read TGCGCCAGCAGCTTGGAGTTGGGAAGCCAGCAGTACTTC. This translates into CASSLELGSQQYF.